This T cell receptor beta chain was documented in a study of T cells after somatic rescue of genetic block. This clone has more than one count but fewer than ten. Using immunoSEQ multiplex PCR, the repertoire was profiled, and TCRdb retains in-frame clones only, with some absent. This sample yields roughly 12,000 clones, of which approximately 74% are seen a single time; approximately 20% belongs to the top ten. Looked up from germline, CDR1 is MNHEY and CDR2 is SVGAGI. This CDR3 has 15 amino acids. Trimming left V 0 bases short and J 3 bases short, with 12 bases between. The specimen sequenced was peripheral blood mononuclear cells (PBMCs). This clonotype originated in a boy aged 5-17 years. The chain recombines TRBV6-5 with TRBJ2-7; D could derive from TRBD1 or TRBD2 (5 bases each). The CDR3 nucleotides read TGTGCCAGCAGTTACTCCCCTTATGGGGGCTACGAGCAGTACTTC. Amino acid sequence: CASSYSPYGGYEQYF.